The 21 T cell receptor beta chains below were found in one sample sequenced in a study of T-cell memory formation after mild COVID-19. TCRdb used MiXCR to reprocess the 5' RACE reads, holding one entry per CDR3 protein. The repertoire has some 450,000 distinct CDR3 sequences, over 15% of them found once; the top ten carry 20% to 25%. The sample taken for sequencing was PBMCs or a T cell subset sorted from them (not recorded which). The origin of the receptors is a man younger than 30 who had mild COVID-19 (a few samples of this study predate the infection). Cell type and time point are not known.

This rearrangement joins TRBV7-2 to TRBJ1-2, with D perhaps matching TRBD1 (6 bases). Per germline, CDR1 SGHTA and CDR2 FQGNSA. With 2 bases removed from V and 8 bases from J, the gap between germline ends came to 15 bases. This CDR3 is built from 14 residues. Here the CDR3 reads CASSLPPGARGYTF. The CDR3 DNA is TGTGCCAGCAGCTTACCCCCGGGGGCGCGGGGCTACACCTTC.

Comment on this clonotype: A much more abundant neighbour one base away suggests this may be a read error. The gene calls are TRBV2 and TRBJ2-5; 9 bases fit TRBD2. The CDR3 extends over 15 amino acids. Germline-derived CDR1 and CDR2 are SNHLY and FYNNEI. CDR3 nucleotide sequence: TGTGCCAGCAGTGAAAGGCTAGCGGGGTCGACGACCAAGTACTTC. It translates to CASSERLAGSTTKYF.

The J gene is TRBJ2-1, the V gene TRBV23-1, with 9 positions matching TRBD1. TRBV23-1 is an ORF, and what it does is uncertain. The CDR3 contains 14 residues. V dropped 4 bases and J dropped 7; count of bases not matched to a gene: 5. Here the CDR3 reads CASSRTGGANEQFF. CDR3 nucleotides: TGCGCCAGCAGTCGCACAGGGGGCGCGAATGAGCAGTTCTTC.

This clonotype was observed a few times. The chain carries TRBV5-8 and TRBJ1-1; TRBD1 agrees at 7 bases. Losses at the gene ends were 0 bases for V and 1 base for J; bases not matched to a gene: 3. This CDR3 region has 15 residues. Germline V gene lookup returns CDR1 SGHTS and CDR2 YDEGEE. This chain's CDR3 is CASSLARGWNTEAFF. The DNA of the CDR3 is TGTGCCAGCAGCTTGGCCAGGGGGTGGAACACTGAAGCTTTCTTT.

The rearrangement joins TRBV19 to TRBJ2-2; D ambiguous. The germline gives CDR1 LNHDA, CDR2 SQIVND (reference sequence). Trimming cost V 7 bases and J 0 bases, with 12 bases left between them. This CDR3 comprises 15 residues. CDR3 in amino acids: CASKVGDANTGELFF. Written as DNA, the CDR3 is TGTGCCAGTAAAGTTGGAGACGCGAACACCGGGGAGCTGTTTTTT.

This chain uses TRBV5-1 with TRBJ1-4; unclear D gene. The ends were cut back, 2 bases at V and 5 bases at J, with 7 bases in the middle. The germline CDR1 and CDR2 sequences are SGHRS and YFSETQ. This CDR3 region has 13 residues. The CDR3 DNA follows: TGCGCCAGCAGCTTTAGCAGAAATGAAAAACTGTTTTTT. It translates to CASSFSRNEKLFF.

This clonotype has more than one count but fewer than ten. This rearrangement joins TRBV27 to TRBJ1-1; D unresolved. CDR3 length: 17 residues. V lost 2 bases, J lost 0 bases, and 16 bases lay in between. CDR1 MNHEY and CDR2 SMNVEV come from the germline V gene (reference sequence). This CDR3 is CASSLSVLTEMNTEAFF. The CDR3 DNA follows: TGTGCCAGCAGTTTAAGCGTTCTGACCGAAATGAACACTGAAGCTTTCTTT.

This rearrangement joins TRBV30 to TRBJ2-3, with 8 bases identical to TRBD2. CDR3 length: 15 amino acids. Trimming at V came to 0 bases and at J to 0 bases, leaving 2 bases not matched to a gene. Germline V gene sequence: CDR1 GTSNPN, CDR2 SVGIG (reference sequence). In DNA, the CDR3 is TGTGCCTGGAGTGTAAGCGGGGGTAGCACAGATACGCAGTATTTT. Residues: CAWSVSGGSTDTQYF.

V is TRBV5-1 and J is TRBJ2-7, with 8 bases identical to TRBD1. Losses at the gene ends were 0 bases for V and 5 bases for J; bases not matched to a gene: 4. The CDR3 consists of 14 residues. Germline V gives CDR1 SGHRS, CDR2 YFSETQ. CDR3 protein: CASSLGTGSHEQYF. CDR3 DNA: TGCGCCAGCAGCTTGGGGACAGGGAGCCACGAGCAGTACTTC.

This clonotype was seen more than once but under ten times. The rearrangement uses TRBV6-5 and TRBJ2-3, with a weak D call TRBD2 (6 bases). Germline V gene lookup returns CDR1 MNHEY and CDR2 SVGAGI. The CDR3 covers 15 residues. Trimming took 6 bases from V and 1 from J, leaving 14 bases between them. In DNA form, the CDR3 reads TGTGCCAGCAGGCGGAGCGGGTTAGGCACAGATACGCAGTATTTT. Translating it yields CASRRSGLGTDTQYF.

In this sample, this clonotype turned up a few times. The rearrangement links TRBV7-2 to TRBJ1-4; D not resolved. Germline CDR1 reads SGHTA; CDR2 reads FQGNSA. This CDR3 contains 13 residues. V lost 4 bases and J 7 bases, leaving 10 bases between the germline ends. As DNA, the CDR3 is TGTGCCAGCAGCTCCCCCCGGACTGAAAAACTGTTTTTT. It yields the protein CASSSPRTEKLFF.

This clonotype was recorded at least ten times. The chain has TRBV18 and TRBJ1-3, with D unresolved. Germline CDR1 reads KGHSH; CDR2 reads LQKENI. The CDR3 is made up of 15 amino acids. V was clipped by 5 bases and J by 0 bases, with 11 bases between them. The DNA for the CDR3 is TGTGCCAGCTCATCTGTGATTAGCTCTGGAAACACCATATATTTT. Its protein is CASSSVISSGNTIYF.

Concerning this clonotype itself: The junction departs from the called germline gene at one end, perhaps through a read error. The gene calls are TRBV29-1 and TRBJ1-4; D is unresolved. The CDR3 runs 13 residues. Germline CDR1 SQVTM, CDR2 ANQGSEA. The CDR3 here is CSVEEYLNEKLFF. The CDR3, as DNA: TGCAGCGTGGAAGAGTATTTGAATGAAAAACTGTTTTTT.

This clonotype was detected only a few times. V gene TRBV9 combines with J gene TRBJ2-1, with D uncertain. Germline V gives CDR1 SGDLS, CDR2 YYNGEE. Trimming took off 4 bases at V and 3 bases at J, with 8 bases between the two ends. The CDR3 covers 13 residues. The CDR3: CASSFTDYNEQFF. The CDR3 coding sequence is TGTGCCAGCAGCTTCACGGACTACAATGAGCAGTTCTTC.

With regard to this clonotype: At one boundary the junction diverges from the germline segment, which might be a read error. This chain uses TRBV6-1 with TRBJ2-7; D is undetermined. The germline V gene encodes CDR1 MNHNS and CDR2 SASEGT. CDR3 length equals 13 residues. This CDR3 reads CTSSRGYLYEQYF. CDR3 coding DNA: TGTACCAGCAGTCGAGGCTACCTCTACGAGCAGTACTTC.

This clonotype was observed at least ten times. J is TRBJ2-7 and V is TRBV29-1; 9 positions match TRBD1. The V gene's germline CDR1 is SQVTM and CDR2 ANQGSEA. The V segment lost 6 bases and the J segment 5 bases; nucleotides outside the gene matches: 17. The CDR3 covers 16 residues. The CDR3 nucleotides read TGCAGCGTCCAGACAGGGGGAACGTATCCCAGTGACGAGCAGTACTTC. Its protein product is CSVQTGGTYPSDEQYF.

CDR3 protein: CASSLAQPGDGYTF. The CDR3, as DNA: TGCGCCAGCAGCTTGGCCCAGCCCGGTGATGGCTACACCTTC. The V gene is TRBV5-1, the J gene TRBJ1-2; D remains unclear. V lost 0 bases and J lost 6, with 12 bases in between. The CDR3 covers 14 residues. CDR1 SGHRS and CDR2 YFSETQ come from the germline V gene.

The chain combines TRBV6-4 with TRBJ1-2; no reliable D call. This CDR3 has 13 amino acids. The germline gives CDR1 MRHNA, CDR2 SNTAGT. V lost 0 bases, J lost 9 bases, and 11 bases lay in between. CDR3 loop: CASSDSGSRRYTF. The CDR3 nucleotides are TGTGCCAGCAGTGACTCGGGGAGTAGGCGCTACACCTTC.

This clonotype was seen a few times. This sequence joins TRBV12-3 or TRBV12-4 and TRBJ1-1, with a tentative D call TRBD1 (6 bases). Trimming took 9 bases from V and 5 from J, leaving 19 bases between them. The CDR3 loop spans 14 amino acids. CDR3 nucleotide sequence: TGTGCCAGTGGGGGCGGTCAGGGTCGGACTGAAGCTTTCTTT. Its translation is CASGGGQGRTEAFF.

This rearrangement joins TRBV14 to TRBJ2-6; the D gene is possibly TRBD1 (6 bases). Per germline, CDR1 SGHDN and CDR2 FVKESK. The V end lost 1 base, the J end lost 0 bases, and 13 bases lay between the germline ends. The CDR3 is 18 residues long. DNA of the CDR3: TGTGCCAGCAGCCAAGCCGGGACACCCTACTCTGGGGCCAACGTCCTGACTTTC. This encodes CASSQAGTPYSGANVLTF. The variable domain in full, with the rest retrieved from reference TRBV14 and TRBJ2-6, is EAGVTQFPSHSVIEKGQTVTLRCDPISGHDNLYWYRRVMGKEIKFLLHFVKESKQDESGMPNNRFLAERTGGTYSTLKVQPAELEDSGVYFCASSQAGTPYSGANVLTFGAGSRLTVL.

This chain connects TRBV30 to TRBJ1-2; D is unclear. V lost 0 bases to trimming and J lost 7 bases, with 15 bases between them. This CDR3 has 14 residues. Germline loops: CDR1 GTSNPN, CDR2 SVGIG (reference sequence). The CDR3 sequence is CAWSVPERSFGYTF. CDR3 coding DNA: TGTGCCTGGAGTGTACCGGAGCGTTCCTTTGGCTACACCTTC.